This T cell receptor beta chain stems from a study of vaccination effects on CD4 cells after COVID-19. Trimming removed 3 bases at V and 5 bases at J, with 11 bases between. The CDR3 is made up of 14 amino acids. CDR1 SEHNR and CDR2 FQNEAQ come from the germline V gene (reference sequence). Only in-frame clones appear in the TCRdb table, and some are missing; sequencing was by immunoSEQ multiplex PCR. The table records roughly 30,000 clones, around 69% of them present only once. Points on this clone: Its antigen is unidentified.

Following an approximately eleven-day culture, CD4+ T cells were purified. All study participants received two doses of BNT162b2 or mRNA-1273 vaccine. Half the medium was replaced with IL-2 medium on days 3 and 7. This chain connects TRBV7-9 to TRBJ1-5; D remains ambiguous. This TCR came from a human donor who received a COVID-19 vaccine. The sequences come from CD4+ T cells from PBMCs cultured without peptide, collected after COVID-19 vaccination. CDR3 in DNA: TGTGCCAGCAGCTTGTTCTCTGGAGATCAGCCCCAGCATTTT. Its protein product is CASSLFSGDQPQHF.